The text below deals with one T cell receptor (beta chain). What it recognizes is unknown. The sample comes from a study of T cells in localized non-small cell lung cancer. General study points: Greater blood T cell density accompanied longer overall survival. For the top 100 tumor clones, a median around 61 also appeared in adjacent lung.

Method: immunoSEQ multiplex PCR; TCRdb's copy keeps in-frame clones and lacks some. The data show some 30,000 clones, with roughly nine tenths seen just once and around 3.2% held by the top ten. CDR3 length equals 14 residues. V lost 2 bases and J lost 0, with 7 bases in between. From germline, CDR1 is LNHDA and CDR2 SQIVND (reference sequence). This specimen consisted of peripheral blood, obtained before any cancer treatment. The gene calls are TRBV19 and TRBJ1-2, with D uncertain. This receptor was identified in a female donor aged 60 or older with stage I lung adenocarcinoma. This chain's CDR3 is CASSISHSNYGYTF. The CDR3 coding sequence is TGTGCCAGTAGTATAAGCCACTCTAACTATGGCTACACCTTC. Complete variable domain (other parts from reference TRBV19 and TRBJ1-2): DGGITQSPKYLFRKEGQNVTLSCEQNLNHDAMYWYRQDPGQGLRLIYYSQIVNDFQKGDIAEGYSVSREKKESFPLTVTSAQKNPTAFYLCASSISHSNYGYTFGSGTRLTVV.